The clone carrying this T cell receptor beta chain was counted a few times. TCRdb re-called the RT-PCR reads with MiXCR, one entry per CDR3 protein. In the table there are about 150,000 distinct CDR3 sequences, about 36% of which are singletons. The junction had 8 bases not matched to a gene; V was cut back by 4 bases and J by 8 bases. The CDR3 length is 13 residues. Germline-derived CDR1 and CDR2 are SQVTM and ANQGSEA. This record comes from a study of patients and donors after allogeneic stem cell transplantation. Material: blood, either unsorted or a sorted T cell fraction (not recorded which). This TCR derives from a human donor who was either an allogeneic HSCT recipient or a stem cell or donor lymphocyte infusion donor (not recorded which). It is not recorded whose cells these are; they may come from a transplant donor. The rearrangement uses TRBV29-1 and TRBJ1-5; 7 nucleotides match TRBD1. In DNA, the CDR3 is TGCAGCGTTGGAAGGGGGCCCAGGGAGCCCCAGCATTTT. Its translation: CSVGRGPREPQHF.